One sample yielded the 4 T cell receptor beta chains listed below, sequenced in a study of identical twins. TCRdb re-derived calls from the 5' RACE reads in MiXCR, one entry per CDR3 protein. Seen here are under 350,000 distinct CDR3 sequences, just under 9.5% observed once, and the top ten hold roughly 7%. These sequences were also reported in another study, on yellow fever vaccine responses in identical twins.

Sequenced input: CD8+ T cells sorted from blood. Source of these receptors: a woman aged 18-30 years in good health.

The chain is built from TRBV19 and TRBJ2-1; 8 bases match TRBD2. The CDR3 is 15 residues long. Germline V gene data show CDR1 as LNHDA and CDR2 as SQIVND (reference sequence). The V and J ends lost 6 bases and 1 base, in that order; junction bases with no gene match: 5. The CDR3 spells CASRLLAVSYNEQFF. In DNA form, the CDR3 reads TGTGCCAGTAGACTACTAGCGGTATCCTACAATGAGCAGTTCTTC.

This clonotype was found many times. The chain carries TRBV24-1 and TRBJ2-1; D ambiguous. V was shortened by 7 bases and J by 0 bases, with 6 bases between the two germline ends. The CDR3 is made up of 13 amino acids. Germline V CDR1 and CDR2: KGHDR, SFDVKD. Written as DNA, the CDR3 is TGTGCCACCAGGGCTAGCTCCTACAATGAGCAGTTCTTC. It codes for CATRASSYNEQFF.

This clonotype was counted between two and nine times. This chain links TRBV6-5 with TRBJ2-3; D possibly corresponds to TRBD1 (6 bases). Trimming stripped 0 bases from V and 4 bases from J, with 11 bases between. The germline V gene encodes CDR1 MNHEY and CDR2 SVGAGI. CDR3 size: 15 residues. Here the CDR3 reads CASSYSWDNPDTQYF. For the CDR3, the DNA is TGTGCCAGCAGTTACTCTTGGGACAACCCAGATACGCAGTATTTT.

Turning to this clonotype: This sequence may be a read error, since a much larger clone differs from it by one base. This chain joins TRBV4-1 and TRBJ1-1, with D uncertain. Trimming took 1 base from V and 0 from J, leaving 9 bases between them. Germline loops: CDR1 MGHRA, CDR2 YSYEKL. This CDR3 is 15 amino acids long. The CDR3 DNA sequence: TGCGCCAGCAGCCAAGTGAAAGTCATGAACACTGAAGCTTTCTTT. It yields the protein CASSQVKVMNTEAFF.